This TCR beta chain appears in the sequencing data of a study of shared clonotypes between healthy human individuals. About this clone: Its antigen is currently unknown.

The table came from immunoSEQ multiplex PCR; TCRdb's copy has only in-frame clones and leaves some out. The table has more than 2 million clones, approximately 94% seen once. The CDR3 sequence is 14 residues long. The germline V gene has CDR1 MNHNS and CDR2 SASEGT. Trimming shortened V by 6 bases and J by 9 bases, and 18 bases separated the two germline ends. Study-wide results and caveats: Richness estimates generally favored naive over memory subsets.

This clonotype originated in a man aged 18-30 years in good health. The V gene is TRBV6-1, the J gene TRBJ2-1; D is perhaps TRBD1 (7 bases). The specimen was naive CD4+ T cells sorted from blood. Subset specified: CD45RA+ positively selected. The CDR3, as DNA: TGTGCCAGCAGCCAGGGGGGAAAAGGGATTGAGCAGTTCTTC. Protein product: CASSQGGKGIEQFF.